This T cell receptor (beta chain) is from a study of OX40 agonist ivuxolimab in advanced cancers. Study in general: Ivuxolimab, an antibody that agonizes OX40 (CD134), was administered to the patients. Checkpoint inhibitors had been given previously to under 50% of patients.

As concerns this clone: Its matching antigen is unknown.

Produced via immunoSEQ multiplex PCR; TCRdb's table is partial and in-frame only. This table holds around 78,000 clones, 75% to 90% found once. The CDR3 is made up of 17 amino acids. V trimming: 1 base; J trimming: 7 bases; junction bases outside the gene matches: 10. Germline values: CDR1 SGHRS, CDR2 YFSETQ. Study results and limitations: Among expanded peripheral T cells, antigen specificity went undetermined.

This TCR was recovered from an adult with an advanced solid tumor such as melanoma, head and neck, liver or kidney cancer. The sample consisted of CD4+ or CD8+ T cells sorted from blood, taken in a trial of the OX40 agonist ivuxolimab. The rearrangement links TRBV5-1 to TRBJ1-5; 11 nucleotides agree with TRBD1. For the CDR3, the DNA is TGCGCCAGCAGCTTGCTTCCGGCGGACAGGGGGCAACAGCCCCAGCATTTT. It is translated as CASSLLPADRGQQPQHF.